The clone carrying this T cell receptor beta chain came up many times. The source of the sample is a study of CD8 T cells in ankylosing spondylitis. TCRdb re-called the 5' RACE reads through MiXCR, storing one row per CDR3 protein. The sample holds about 36,000 distinct CDR3 sequences, 8% to 13% seen once. The specimen sequenced was synovial fluid, either unsorted or a sorted T cell fraction (not recorded which). This clonotype was sampled from a male donor with ankylosing spondylitis.

CDR3 coding DNA: TGTGCCAGCAGCTTAGCGCTGGAGATTCGCAGTTCCTACGAGCAGTACTTC. Amino acids: CASSLALEIRSSYEQYF. The V and J genes are TRBV7-8 and TRBJ2-7, with no clear D. Germline assignment: CDR1 SGHVS and CDR2 FQNEAQ. This CDR3 is 17 amino acids long. The V end lost 0 bases, the J end lost 1 base, and 16 bases lay between the germline ends.